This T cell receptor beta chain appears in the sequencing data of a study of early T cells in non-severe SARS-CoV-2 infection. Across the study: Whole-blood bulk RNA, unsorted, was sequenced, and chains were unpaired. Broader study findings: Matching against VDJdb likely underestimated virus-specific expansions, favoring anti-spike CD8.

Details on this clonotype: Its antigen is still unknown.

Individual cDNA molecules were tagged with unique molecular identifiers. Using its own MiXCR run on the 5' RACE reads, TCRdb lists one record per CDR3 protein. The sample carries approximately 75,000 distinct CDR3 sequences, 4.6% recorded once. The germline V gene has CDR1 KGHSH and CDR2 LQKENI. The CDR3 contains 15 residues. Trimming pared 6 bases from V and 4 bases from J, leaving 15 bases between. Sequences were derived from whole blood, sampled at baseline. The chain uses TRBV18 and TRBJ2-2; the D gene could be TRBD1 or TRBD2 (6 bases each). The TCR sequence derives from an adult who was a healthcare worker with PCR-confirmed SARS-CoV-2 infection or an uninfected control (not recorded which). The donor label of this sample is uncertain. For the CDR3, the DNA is TGTGCCAGCTCGCAACAGGGAGCGGGCACCGGGGAGCTGTTTTTT. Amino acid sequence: CASSQQGAGTGELFF.